A single sample is the source of the 10 T cell receptor beta chains below, sequenced in a study of blood T cell repertoires in COVID-19. Generated by immunoSEQ multiplex PCR, the TCRdb table keeps only in-frame clones and is missing some. The repertoire holds about 310,000 clones, with approximately 88% as singletons. Material for sequencing was PBMCs or T cells enriched from blood (not recorded which). All receptors come from a woman between 18 and 29 years old who had recovered from COVID-19.

The V gene is TRBV6-2 or TRBV6-3, the J gene TRBJ2-7; D remains ambiguous. This CDR3 spans 14 amino acids. V lost 0 bases to trimming and J lost 3 bases, with 9 bases between them. The germline V gene encodes CDR1 MNHEY and CDR2 SVGEGT. CDR3 amino acids: CASSYSEQYYEQYF. The CDR3 DNA reads as TGTGCCAGCAGTTACTCGGAACAGTACTACGAGCAGTACTTC.

This clone has only one observation. J is TRBJ2-1 and V is TRBV2; TRBD2 is a possible D gene (6 bases). CDR3 size: 14 residues. Trimming cost V 8 bases and J 8 bases, with 19 bases left between them. Germline V gene sequence: CDR1 SNHLY, CDR2 FYNNEI. Here the CDR3 DNA reads TGTGCCAGCCACGTGCGGGGAGGTGGCGATGAGCAGTTCTTC. Translated: CASHVRGGGDEQFF.

Written as DNA, the CDR3 is TGTGCCAGCAGTCCGGACAGACCTAATGAAAAACTGTTTTTT. Protein product: CASSPDRPNEKLFF. The chain joins TRBV5-4 to TRBJ1-4, with D possibly TRBD1 on 6 matching bases. The CDR3 has 14 residues. Germline CDR1 and CDR2: SGHNT and YYREEE (reference sequence). The germline V and J ends were trimmed by 5 bases and 3 bases, with 11 bases remaining between them.

The rearrangement joins TRBV19 to TRBJ1-1; D gene unclear. CDR1 and CDR2 (germline): LNHDA, SQIVND (reference sequence). Trimming removed 2 bases at V and 6 bases at J, with 13 bases between. This CDR3 has 14 amino acids. CDR3 in DNA: TGTGCCAGTAGTATAAGCCGGGGAACCGCTGAAGCTTTCTTT. Translated: CASSISRGTAEAFF. Combining the CDR3 with reference TRBV19 and TRBJ1-1 gives the whole variable domain DGGITQSPKYLFRKEGQNVTLSCEQNLNHDAMYWYRQDPGQGLRLIYYSQIVNDFQKGDIAEGYSVSREKKESFPLTVTSAQKNPTAFYLCASSISRGTAEAFFGQGTRLTVV.

This sequence joins TRBV3-1 (or the pseudogene TRBV3-2) and TRBJ2-3, with TRBD2 matching over 14 bases. After removal of 3 bases from V and 14 bases from J, the junction contained 7 bases not matched to a gene. Germline values: CDR1 LGHDT, CDR2 YNNKEL (reference sequence). This CDR3 spans 14 amino acids. DNA for the CDR3: TGTGCCAGCAGCCACGGGACTAGCGGGGGAGTTAGGTATTTT. This encodes CASSHGTSGGVRYF.

The genes are TRBV2 and TRBJ2-7, with D maybe TRBD1 (6 bases). CDR3 size: 14 residues. Per germline, CDR1 SNHLY and CDR2 FYNNEI. The V end lost 2 bases, the J end lost 0 bases, and 8 bases lay between the germline ends. CDR3 DNA: TGTGCCAGCAGTGAACAGGGACACTCCTACGAGCAGTACTTC. This sequence encodes CASSEQGHSYEQYF.

As DNA, the CDR3 is TGTGCCAGCAGTGAAGCAGCGGGGGGGTACAATGAGCAGTTCTTC. Its translation: CASSEAAGGYNEQFF. The V gene is TRBV6-1, the J gene TRBJ2-1, with 10 bases that match TRBD2. Trimming removed 0 bases from V and 4 bases from J; junction bases left unmatched: 0. This CDR3 comprises 15 residues. The V gene's germline CDR1 is MNHNS and CDR2 SASEGT.

This chain connects TRBV20-1 to TRBJ1-1; D unclear. The CDR3 runs to 12 residues. Between the trimmed V and J ends, which lost 3 bases and 3 bases, there was a span of 8 bases. CDR1 is DFQATT, CDR2 SNEGSKA, per germline (reference sequence). DNA of the CDR3: TGCAGTGCTAGTCGGGGAGACACTGAAGCTTTCTTT. Protein sequence: CSASRGDTEAFF.

The chain employs TRBV19 and TRBJ2-6, with 10 bases fitting TRBD1. Germline CDR1 and CDR2: LNHDA and SQIVND (reference sequence). The CDR3 totals 18 residues. Unmatched junction bases numbered 6, after V lost 3 bases and J lost 1 base. DNA of the CDR3: TGTGCCAGTAGTATCCAGGGACAGGGGATTTCTGGGGCCAACGTCCTGACTTTC. Amino acid sequence: CASSIQGQGISGANVLTF.

The chain has TRBV11-2 and TRBJ2-3; 7 positions agree with TRBD2. Germline CDR1 and CDR2: SGHAT and FQNNGV. The CDR3 totals 20 residues. With V trimmed by 0 bases and J by 3 bases, 18 bases remained unmatched. CDR3 protein: CASSLDLGVKRGRGTDTQYF. The CDR3 region has the DNA TGTGCCAGCAGCTTAGATCTAGGCGTGAAGCGGGGAAGAGGAACAGATACGCAGTATTTT.